These 21 T cell receptor beta chains were sequenced from one sample in a study of T cell repertoires in cytomegalovirus infection (dated by TCRdb to about 2019). Sequencing used an Illumina HiSeq 1500. TCRdb cleaned the public reads at Q25 with fastp, built clones with MiXCR and kept in-frame beta chains. Here each entry gathers all rows of one CDR3 protein and keeps the most common genes and DNA. The sample includes some 350,000 distinct CDR3 sequences, with less than 20% observed a single time. The top ten constitute about 10% of the sample. Sequenced material: PBMCs. The receptors stem from a human donor in good health (CMV status not recorded). Some clones in this sample may be carry-over from other donors' samples.

This clonotype was detected many times. This chain connects TRBV7-8 to TRBJ2-1; no clear D gene. This CDR3 has 13 residues. V lost 5 bases and J lost 7, with 12 bases in between. The germline V gene encodes CDR1 SGHVS and CDR2 FQNEAQ. The CDR3 region has the DNA TGTGCCAGCAGCCGCGTAGTTGGGAATGAGCAGTTCTTC. It specifies CASSRVVGNEQFF.

This clonotype has a count of ten or more. This sequence joins TRBV7-2 and TRBJ2-5, with 15 bases lining up with TRBD2. Germline CDR1 reads SGHTA; CDR2 reads FQGNSA. Unmatched junction bases numbered 12, after V lost 5 bases and J lost 5 bases. The CDR3 is 18 residues long. The DNA of the CDR3 is TGTGCCAGCAGCACATATCCGGGACTAGCGGGAGGATTTGAGACCCAGTACTTC. This translates into CASSTYPGLAGGFETQYF.

This clonotype was detected many times. J is TRBJ2-7 and V is TRBV7-6, with 11 bases aligning to TRBD1. The CDR3 sequence is 15 residues long. The V gene's germline CDR1 is SGHVS and CDR2 FNYEAQ. V shed 5 bases and J 9 bases; nucleotides not matched to a gene: 12. CDR3 region: CASSHGGTGGQVQYF. The CDR3 DNA sequence: TGTGCCAGCAGCCACGGAGGGACAGGGGGTCAAGTGCAGTACTTC.

This clonotype was found a few times. The chain links TRBV11-2 to TRBJ1-5; D call uncertain. The length of the CDR3 is 16 residues. Trimming removed 5 bases at V and 2 bases at J, with 16 bases between. Germline V gene sequence: CDR1 SGHAT, CDR2 FQNNGV. Written as DNA, the CDR3 is TGTGCCAGCAGCCCTCCACTAGCGGCGGGCAATCAGCCCCAGCATTTT. Its translation is CASSPPLAAGNQPQHF.

This clonotype was recorded many times. The chain joins TRBV7-2 to TRBJ2-3; tentative D call: TRBD2 (6 bases). This CDR3 spans 15 amino acids. Germline V gives CDR1 SGHTA, CDR2 FQGNSA. V lost 2 bases to trimming and J lost 5 bases, with 14 bases between them. CDR3 DNA sequence: TGTGCCAGCAGCTTATTTCGGGGGAAAGTAGATACGCAGTATTTT. Encoded protein: CASSLFRGKVDTQYF.

This clonotype came up a few times. The gene calls are TRBV7-2 and TRBJ2-3; 11 bases are shared with TRBD2. The germline V gene has CDR1 SGHTA and CDR2 FQGNSA. V lost 5 bases to trimming and J lost 3 bases; unmatched junction nucleotides: 7. This CDR3 comprises 16 residues. As DNA, the CDR3 is TGTGCCAGCAGCCCACTAGCGGGAGCCTTGACAGATACGCAGTATTTT. As protein: CASSPLAGALTDTQYF. Drawing the rest from reference TRBV7-2 and TRBJ2-3, the complete variable domain is GAGVSQSPSNKVTEKGKDVELRCDPISGHTALYWYRQSLGQGLEFLIYFQGNSAPDKSGLPSDRFSAERTGGSVSTLTIQRTQQEDSAVYLCASSPLAGALTDTQYFGPGTRLTVL.

This clonotype has more than one count but fewer than ten. The rearrangement links TRBV4-2 to TRBJ2-3, with D tentatively TRBD2 (6 bases). The CDR3 loop spans 16 amino acids. V lost 4 bases and J 2 bases, leaving 16 bases between the germline ends. The germline CDR1 and CDR2 sequences are LGHNA and YNFKEQ. Here the CDR3 reads CASSRRLVRDTDTQYF. Written as DNA, the CDR3 is TGTGCCAGCAGCCGCAGACTAGTTAGGGACACAGATACGCAGTATTTT.

The chain uses TRBV12-3 or TRBV12-4 and TRBJ1-2; D call uncertain. CDR3 length equals 14 residues. Trimming cost V 5 bases and J 1 base, with 11 bases left between them. The CDR3 here is CASSPPVGNYGYTF. The CDR3 DNA sequence: TGTGCCAGCAGTCCCCCCGTGGGTAACTATGGCTACACCTTC.

The CDR3 bases are TGTGCCAGCAGCCACAGGGGCCTACCAACAGGGGCTGCTGAAGCTTTCTTT. Translating it yields CASSHRGLPTGAAEAFF. This chain connects TRBV14 to TRBJ1-1; 7 bases fit TRBD1. V gave up 3 bases and J gave up 6 bases; unmatched junction bases: 16. This CDR3 comprises 17 residues. The germline V gene encodes CDR1 SGHDN and CDR2 FVKESK.

This clonotype was counted ten times or more. The J gene is TRBJ2-5, the V gene TRBV7-2; no reliable D call. CDR1 and CDR2 from the germline V gene are SGHTA and FQGNSA. CDR3 size: 12 residues. With 5 bases removed from V and 7 bases from J, the gap between germline ends came to 11 bases. CDR3 sequence: CASSPAAGTQYF. The CDR3 DNA follows: TGTGCCAGCAGCCCAGCCGCAGGGACCCAGTACTTC.

This chain connects TRBV4-2 to TRBJ2-3, with D perhaps matching TRBD1 or TRBD2 (5 bases each). The germline V gene encodes CDR1 LGHNA and CDR2 YNFKEQ. This CDR3 is 13 amino acids long. V lost 0 bases, J lost 5 bases, and 6 bases lay in between. The CDR3 sequence: CASSQEGVDTQYF. CDR3 sequence (DNA): TGTGCCAGCAGCCAAGAGGGGGTAGATACGCAGTATTTT.

The chain has TRBV7-2 and TRBJ2-7; D possibly corresponds to TRBD2 (6 bases). The V end was cut by 5 bases, the J end by 2 bases, with 13 bases between. CDR3 length: 14 amino acids. Germline V gene data show CDR1 as SGHTA and CDR2 as FQGNSA. CDR3 loop: CASSPQAGTYEQYF. DNA for the CDR3: TGTGCCAGCAGCCCTCAGGCGGGGACCTACGAGCAGTACTTC.

The table lists this clonotype with many counts. A junction boundary mismatches the germline segment, possibly from a read error. The CDR3 bases are TGTGCCAGCAGCTTAGGGCTAGCGCCCCCCTTTTTT. The encoded protein is CASSLGLAPPFF. The rearrangement links TRBV7-2 to TRBJ2-3; weak D call: TRBD2 (6 bases). CDR3 length equals 12 residues. CDR1 is SGHTA, CDR2 FQGNSA, per germline.

V is TRBV20-1 and J is TRBJ2-5; 9 bases are shared with TRBD2. The CDR3 consists of 14 residues. J was trimmed by 14 bases and V by 0 bases; bases with no gene match: 13. The germline V gene has CDR1 DFQATT and CDR2 SNEGSKA (reference sequence). The CDR3 region has the DNA TGCAGTGCTAGAGATCGTCGGGGACTAGCATATCCCTACTTC. Residues: CSARDRRGLAYPYF.

Concerning this clonotype: One end of the junction does not line up with germline, which may come from a read error. This chain connects TRBV2 to TRBJ2-7; maybe TRBD2 (6 bases). The CDR3 covers 14 residues. The germline gives CDR1 SNHLY, CDR2 FYNNEI. CDR3 sequence reads: CASREAGGWDEQYF. The DNA for the CDR3 is TGTGCCAGCAGAGAAGCTGGGGGGTGGGACGAGCAGTACTTC.

This clonotype was seen a handful of times. The chain combines TRBV6-1 with TRBJ1-6; 7 bases are a match to TRBD1. V lost 5 bases, J lost 8 bases, and 9 bases stayed unmatched. CDR1 MNHNS and CDR2 SASEGT come from the germline V gene. The CDR3 spans 15 residues. The CDR3 protein is CASSKHTGADSPLHF. CDR3 DNA sequence: TGTGCCAGCAGTAAGCACACAGGGGCGGATTCACCCCTCCACTTT.

This clonotype came up many times. The chain combines TRBV7-2 with TRBJ1-2; TRBD1 matches 7 bases. V trimming: 6 bases; J trimming: 9 bases; junction bases outside the gene matches: 7. The germline V gene encodes CDR1 SGHTA and CDR2 FQGNSA. There are 12 residues in the CDR3. CDR3 amino acids: CASSEGGARYTF. The CDR3 DNA is TGTGCCAGCAGTGAAGGGGGCGCTCGCTACACCTTC.

This clonotype came up a few times. CDR3 region: CASSLRGDPHEQYF. The CDR3 DNA follows: TGTGCCAGCAGTTTAAGGGGGGACCCTCACGAGCAGTACTTC. The rearrangement links TRBV27 to TRBJ2-7; D tentatively fits TRBD1 or TRBD2 (6 bases each). The germline V and J ends were trimmed by 2 bases and 5 bases, with 13 bases remaining between them. The germline CDR1 and CDR2 sequences are MNHEY and SMNVEV (reference sequence). The CDR3 runs to 14 residues.

The V call is TRBV12-3 or TRBV12-4, the J call TRBJ2-7; 7 bases match TRBD1. This CDR3 spans 14 amino acids. Trimming at V came to 6 bases and at J to 3 bases, leaving 8 bases not matched to a gene. CDR3 DNA: TGTGCCAGCAGCCGAACAGGGGCGGGCTACGAGCAGTACTTC. Amino acid sequence: CASSRTGAGYEQYF.

The genes are TRBV7-6 and TRBJ2-2, with D perhaps TRBD2 (6 bases). Germline CDR1 reads SGHVS; CDR2 reads FNYEAQ. The CDR3 loop spans 16 amino acids. The V and J ends lost 1 base and 7 bases respectively, with 16 bases between them. CDR3 nucleotide sequence: TGTGCCAGCAGCTTAGGAAGTCCTAGCGTTGGCGGGGAGCTGTTTTTT. Residues: CASSLGSPSVGGELFF.

In regard to this clonotype: Its ends do not fully match the called genes, so a read error is possible. The chain carries TRBV6-1 and TRBJ2-5, with D perhaps matching TRBD1 (6 bases). Germline CDR1 is MNHNS and CDR2 is SASEGT. CDR3 size: 18 residues. The CDR3 region is CTSSLRNTGYPRRETQYF. In DNA form, the CDR3 reads TGTACCAGCAGTCTGCGTAATACAGGGTACCCGAGACGGGAGACCCAGTACTTC.